This T cell receptor (beta chain) was identified during a study of CD8+ T cells in alopecia areata. Study results and limitations: Lesional scalp displayed greater clonality than normal scalp, most notably in alopecia totalis/universalis.

From germline, CDR1 is SEHNR and CDR2 FQNEAQ (reference sequence). The length of the CDR3 is 12 residues. Trimming removed 1 base at V and 5 bases at J, with 5 bases between. As regards this clone: Antigen: not known.

cDNA reverse transcribed from extracted RNA served as the sequencing template. The protocol was immunoSEQ multiplex PCR, while the TCRdb copy is restricted to in-frame clones and leaves out a portion. The table lists about 110,000 clones, around 83% of them singletons, with around a quarter in the top ten. Described treatment: oral pan-JAK inhibitor, 5-10 mg twice daily. The TCR sequence derives from a human donor with alopecia areata. The chain uses TRBV7-9 and TRBJ1-1; the D is unclear. This material consisted of CD8+ T cells sorted from blood, taken at week 24, from a patient treated with tofacitinib. CDR3 nucleotide sequence: TGTGCCAGCAGCTTAGGGGTGACTGAAGCTTTCTTT. Its translation is CASSLGVTEAFF.